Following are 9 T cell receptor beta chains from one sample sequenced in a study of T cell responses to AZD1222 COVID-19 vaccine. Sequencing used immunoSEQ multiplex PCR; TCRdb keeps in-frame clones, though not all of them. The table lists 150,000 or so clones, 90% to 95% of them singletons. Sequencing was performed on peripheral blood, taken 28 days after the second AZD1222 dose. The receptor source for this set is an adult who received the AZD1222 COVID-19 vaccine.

The CDR3 nucleotides are TGTGCCAGCAGTGAAGTGAACACCGGGGAGCTGTTTTTT. This encodes CASSEVNTGELFF. The V gene is TRBV2, the J gene TRBJ2-2, with D unclear. The CDR3 covers 13 residues. Trimming cost V 1 base and J 1 base, with 1 base left between them. Germline values: CDR1 SNHLY, CDR2 FYNNEI.

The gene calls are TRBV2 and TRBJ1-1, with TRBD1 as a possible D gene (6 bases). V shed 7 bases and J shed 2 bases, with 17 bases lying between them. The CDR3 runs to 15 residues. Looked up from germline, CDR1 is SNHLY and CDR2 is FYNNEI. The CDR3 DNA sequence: TGTGCCAGCAAATTAGAAGTAGGGGGAAACACTGAAGCTTTCTTT. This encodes CASKLEVGGNTEAFF.

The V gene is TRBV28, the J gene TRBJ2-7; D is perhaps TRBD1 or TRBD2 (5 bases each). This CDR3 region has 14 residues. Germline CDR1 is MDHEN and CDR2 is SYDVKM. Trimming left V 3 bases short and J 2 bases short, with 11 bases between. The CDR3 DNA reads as TGTGCCAGCAGTTTGGGACCAGAGCCCTACGAGCAGTACTTC. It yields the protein CASSLGPEPYEQYF.

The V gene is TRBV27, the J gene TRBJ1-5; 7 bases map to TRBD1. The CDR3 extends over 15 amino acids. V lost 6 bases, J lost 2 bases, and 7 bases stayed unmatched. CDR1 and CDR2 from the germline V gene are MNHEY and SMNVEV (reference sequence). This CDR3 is CASSVTGYGNQPQHF. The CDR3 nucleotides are TGTGCCAGCAGCGTGACAGGGTATGGCAATCAGCCCCAGCATTTT.

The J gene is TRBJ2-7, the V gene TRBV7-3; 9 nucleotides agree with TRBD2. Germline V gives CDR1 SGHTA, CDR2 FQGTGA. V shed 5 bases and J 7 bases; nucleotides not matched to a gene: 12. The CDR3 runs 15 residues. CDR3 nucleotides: TGTGCCAGCAGCCCACGTCTAGCGGGACCCTCTGAGCAGTACTTC. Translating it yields CASSPRLAGPSEQYF.

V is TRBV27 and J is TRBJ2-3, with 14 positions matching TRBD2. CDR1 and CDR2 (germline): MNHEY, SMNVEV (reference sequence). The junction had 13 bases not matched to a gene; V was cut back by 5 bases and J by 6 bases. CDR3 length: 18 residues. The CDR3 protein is CASSPANRWTSGGDTQYF. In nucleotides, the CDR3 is TGTGCCAGCAGTCCAGCAAATCGGTGGACTAGCGGGGGGGATACGCAGTATTTT.

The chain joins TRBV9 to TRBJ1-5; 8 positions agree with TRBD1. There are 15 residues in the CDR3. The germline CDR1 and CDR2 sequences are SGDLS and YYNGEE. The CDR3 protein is CMTGLGQDLHQPQHF. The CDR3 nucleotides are TGTATGACAGGGTTGGGACAGGACCTCCATCAGCCCCAGCATTTT. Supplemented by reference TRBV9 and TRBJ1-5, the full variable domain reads DSGVTQTPKHLITATGQRVTLRCSPRSGDLSVYWYQQSLDQGLQFLIQYYNGEERAKGNILERFSAQQFPDLHSELNLSSLELGDSALYFCMTGLGQDLHQPQHFGDGTRLSIL.

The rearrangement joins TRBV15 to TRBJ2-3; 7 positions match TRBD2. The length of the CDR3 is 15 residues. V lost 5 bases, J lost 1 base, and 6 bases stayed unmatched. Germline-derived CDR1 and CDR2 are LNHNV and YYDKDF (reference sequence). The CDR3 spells CATSQRDPRTDTQYF. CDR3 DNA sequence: TGTGCCACCAGCCAGCGGGATCCGCGCACAGATACGCAGTATTTT.

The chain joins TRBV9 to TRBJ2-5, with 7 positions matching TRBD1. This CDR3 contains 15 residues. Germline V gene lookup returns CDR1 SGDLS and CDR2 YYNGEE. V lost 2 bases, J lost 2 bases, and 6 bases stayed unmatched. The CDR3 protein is CASSVDPGQQETQYF. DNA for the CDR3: TGTGCCAGCAGCGTGGATCCGGGACAGCAAGAGACCCAGTACTTC.